The 14 T cell receptor beta chains reported below all come from one sample, sequenced in a study of T-cell reconstitution after alpha-beta-depleted transplantation in children. This sample's TCRbeta library carried unique molecular identifier barcodes. One entry per CDR3 protein, called by TCRdb with MiXCR from the PCR reads. The sample includes about 340,000 distinct CDR3 sequences, 10% to 15% of them seen just once. Sequencing used PBMCs, obtained from the stem cell graft. The receptors shown here come from a human donor who donated a stem cell graft to a child with Fanconi anemia.

V gene TRBV6-2 or TRBV6-3 combines with J gene TRBJ2-4; D call uncertain. The germline V and J ends were trimmed by 1 base and 8 bases, with 12 bases remaining between them. CDR1 is MNHEY, CDR2 SVGEGT, per germline. CDR3 length equals 14 residues. CDR3 loop: CASSYLGMGDIQYF. The CDR3 DNA reads as TGTGCCAGCAGTTACTTAGGGATGGGCGACATTCAGTACTTC.

The chain links TRBV13 to TRBJ2-3; a possible D gene is TRBD2 (5 bases). CDR3 length: 11 amino acids. Germline-derived CDR1 and CDR2 are PRHDT and FYEKMQ (reference sequence). V lost 8 bases to trimming and J lost 5 bases, with 8 bases between them. The CDR3 sequence is CASQRGDTQYF. In DNA, the CDR3 is TGTGCCAGCCAACGGGGAGATACGCAGTATTTT.

This clonotype appeared a single time. The chain couples TRBV18 to TRBJ2-2, with D possibly being TRBD1 (6 bases). CDR1 is KGHSH and CDR2 is LQKENI in the germline V gene. The V end was cut by 7 bases, the J end by 3 bases, with 18 bases between. The CDR3 totals 16 residues. Here the CDR3 DNA reads TGTGCCAGCTTACCTGAACCGGGACACTACACCGGGGAGCTGTTTTTT. It codes for CASLPEPGHYTGELFF.

V and J are TRBV19 and TRBJ2-3; 11 nucleotides align to TRBD2. With 1 base clipped from V and 5 bases from J, the junction kept 5 bases outside the gene matches. The CDR3 has 16 residues. Germline assignment: CDR1 LNHDA and CDR2 SQIVND (reference sequence). The chain's CDR3 is CASSIATSGGKDTQYF. For the CDR3, the DNA is TGTGCCAGTAGTATAGCCACTAGCGGGGGTAAAGATACGCAGTATTTT. Using reference TRBV19 and TRBJ2-3 for the parts outside the CDR3, the full variable domain is DGGITQSPKYLFRKEGQNVTLSCEQNLNHDAMYWYRQDPGQGLRLIYYSQIVNDFQKGDIAEGYSVSREKKESFPLTVTSAQKNPTAFYLCASSIATSGGKDTQYFGPGTRLTVL.

This clonotype has only a few counts. The V call is TRBV6-9, the J call TRBJ1-5; D not resolved. Germline CDR1 reads MNHGY; CDR2 reads SVAAGI. The germline V and J ends were trimmed by 5 bases and 1 base, with 9 bases remaining between them. This CDR3 region has 14 residues. CDR3 sequence reads: CASSRTKSNQPQHF. The CDR3 DNA reads TGTGCCAGCAGTCGCACTAAAAGCAATCAGCCCCAGCATTTT.

The chain joins TRBV12-3 or TRBV12-4 to TRBJ2-7; TRBD1 matches 8 bases. The CDR3 sequence is 17 residues long. V trimming: 1 base; J trimming: 3 bases; junction bases outside the gene matches: 11. CDR3 sequence (DNA): TGTGCCAGCAGTTTAGGGGGCACGACAGACAGGGGCTACGAGCAGTACTTC. Its translation is CASSLGGTTDRGYEQYF.

This sequence joins TRBV6-2 or TRBV6-3 and TRBJ2-1, with D tentatively TRBD2 (6 bases). From germline, CDR1 is MNHEY and CDR2 SVGEGT. The V end lost 8 bases, the J end lost 4 bases, and 18 bases lay between the germline ends. The CDR3 is 15 residues long. The CDR3 spells CASGELAKRYNEQFF. CDR3 DNA sequence: TGTGCCAGCGGTGAGCTAGCGAAGAGATACAATGAGCAGTTCTTC.

This clonotype was counted between two and nine times. J is TRBJ2-7 and V is TRBV12-3 or TRBV12-4; 7 bases are shared with TRBD1. The J segment lost 5 bases and the V segment lost 2 bases, leaving 6 bases of the junction unmatched. This CDR3 contains 14 residues. The CDR3 sequence is CASSLSGTEDEQYF. The CDR3 DNA is TGTGCCAGCAGTTTATCCGGGACAGAAGACGAGCAGTACTTC.

This clonotype was counted a few times. The chain joins TRBV15 to TRBJ2-1, with D tentatively TRBD1 or TRBD2 (7 bases each). Looked up from germline, CDR1 is LNHNV and CDR2 is YYDKDF (reference sequence). The CDR3 runs 15 residues. V gave up 2 bases and J gave up 6 bases, with 14 bases separating them. The CDR3: CATSRQGGPFNEQFF. DNA for the CDR3: TGTGCCACCAGCAGACAGGGGGGGCCTTTCAATGAGCAGTTCTTC.

V is TRBV2 and J is TRBJ2-3; D tentatively fits TRBD1 or TRBD2 (6 bases each). The V end lost 7 bases, the J end lost 3 bases, and 17 bases lay between the germline ends. The CDR3 runs to 15 residues. Germline loops: CDR1 SNHLY, CDR2 FYNNEI. The CDR3 coding sequence is TGTGCCAGCATTCACGGGGGCATGGGGACAGATACGCAGTATTTT. This gives the protein CASIHGGMGTDTQYF.

This clonotype came up a few times. The chain recombines TRBV20-1 with TRBJ1-5, with D perhaps matching TRBD1 (6 bases). The CDR3 has 13 amino acids. Per germline, CDR1 DFQATT and CDR2 SNEGSKA (reference sequence). The V gene lost 6 bases and the J gene lost 1 base, with 10 bases spanning the gap. The CDR3 reads CSARQGSNQPQHF. The CDR3 DNA reads as TGCAGTGCACGCCAGGGGAGCAATCAGCCCCAGCATTTT.

This clonotype has at least ten counts. This chain connects TRBV4-2 to TRBJ1-5; the match to TRBD1 covers 8 bases. Germline V gene sequence: CDR1 LGHNA, CDR2 YNFKEQ. The V gene end was trimmed by 4 bases and the J gene end by 4 bases; junction bases not matched to a gene: 6. This CDR3 region has 15 residues. CDR3 nucleotides: TGTGCCAGCAGCCCCACGGACAGGGAGAATCAGCCCCAGCATTTT. Its protein product is CASSPTDRENQPQHF.

This clonotype was detected only a few times. This chain links TRBV5-1 with TRBJ2-5; 7 positions agree with TRBD2. The CDR3 has 15 residues. Germline V gene data show CDR1 as SGHRS and CDR2 as YFSETQ. The J segment lost 4 bases and the V segment lost 0 bases, leaving 6 bases of the junction unmatched. CDR3 DNA sequence: TGCGCCAGCAGCTTGGACGGCAGGGAGGGAGAGACCCAGTACTTC. Translated: CASSLDGREGETQYF.

This clonotype was counted between two and nine times. CDR3 amino acids: CASSVVGGGSYEQYF. The CDR3, as DNA: TGCGCCAGCAGCGTCGTAGGCGGGGGCTCCTACGAGCAGTACTTC. The chain uses TRBV5-1 and TRBJ2-7; TRBD2 aligns across 7 bases. This CDR3 has 15 residues. Germline CDR1 SGHRS, CDR2 YFSETQ. V shed 4 bases and J 0 bases; nucleotides not matched to a gene: 7.